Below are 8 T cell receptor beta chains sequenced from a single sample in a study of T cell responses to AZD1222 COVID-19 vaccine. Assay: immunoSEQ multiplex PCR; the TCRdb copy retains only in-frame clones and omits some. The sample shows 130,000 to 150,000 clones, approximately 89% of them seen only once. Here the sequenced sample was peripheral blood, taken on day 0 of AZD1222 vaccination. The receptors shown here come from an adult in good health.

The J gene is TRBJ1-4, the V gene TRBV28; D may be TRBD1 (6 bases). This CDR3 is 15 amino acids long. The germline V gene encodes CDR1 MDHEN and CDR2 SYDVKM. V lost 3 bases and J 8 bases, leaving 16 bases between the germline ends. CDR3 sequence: CASSFHRVVGEKLFF. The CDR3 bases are TGTGCCAGCAGTTTTCACAGGGTAGTGGGAGAAAAACTGTTTTTT.

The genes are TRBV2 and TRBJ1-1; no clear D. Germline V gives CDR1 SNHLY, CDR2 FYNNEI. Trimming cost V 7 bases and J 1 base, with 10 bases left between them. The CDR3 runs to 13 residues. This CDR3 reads CASISPGNTEAFF. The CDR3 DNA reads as TGTGCCAGCATCTCACCTGGGAACACTGAAGCTTTCTTT.

The CDR3 loop reads CASSPQGGSNYGYTF. The CDR3 DNA reads TGTGCCAGCTCACCTCAGGGGGGCTCTAACTATGGCTACACCTTC. The V gene is TRBV18, the J gene TRBJ1-2, with 7 bases fitting TRBD1. V shed 3 bases, J shed 0 bases, and the junction held 4 bases outside the gene matches. CDR1 KGHSH and CDR2 LQKENI come from the germline V gene. This CDR3 comprises 15 residues.

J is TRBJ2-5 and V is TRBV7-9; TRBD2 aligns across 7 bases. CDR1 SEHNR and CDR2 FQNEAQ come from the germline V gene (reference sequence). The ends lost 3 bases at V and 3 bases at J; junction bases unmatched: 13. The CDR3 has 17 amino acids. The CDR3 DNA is TGTGCCAGCAGCTTGGGGTTTGCGGGAGTTGGAGAAGAGACCCAGTACTTC. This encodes CASSLGFAGVGEETQYF.

CDR3 nucleotide sequence: TGTGCCAGCAGTTCACCCCGTAGAGGGAGGAACACTGAAGCTTTCTTT. The encoded protein is CASSSPRRGRNTEAFF. The chain combines TRBV6-5 with TRBJ1-1; D not certain. Germline CDR1 and CDR2: MNHEY and SVGAGI. The V end was cut by 4 bases, the J end by 1 base, with 16 bases between. CDR3 size: 16 residues.

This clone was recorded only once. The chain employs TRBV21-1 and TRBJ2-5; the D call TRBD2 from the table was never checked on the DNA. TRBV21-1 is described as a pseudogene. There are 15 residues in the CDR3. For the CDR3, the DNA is TGTGCCAGCAGCATCCAAATGAGAAACCAAGAGACCCAGTACTTC. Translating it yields CASSIQMRNQETQYF.

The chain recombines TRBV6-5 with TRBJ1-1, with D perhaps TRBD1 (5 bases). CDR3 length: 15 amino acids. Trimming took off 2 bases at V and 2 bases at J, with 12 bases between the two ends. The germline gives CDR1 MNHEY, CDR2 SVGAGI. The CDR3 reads CASSYRGGGNTEAFF. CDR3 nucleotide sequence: TGTGCCAGCAGTTACCGAGGTGGGGGAAACACTGAAGCTTTCTTT.

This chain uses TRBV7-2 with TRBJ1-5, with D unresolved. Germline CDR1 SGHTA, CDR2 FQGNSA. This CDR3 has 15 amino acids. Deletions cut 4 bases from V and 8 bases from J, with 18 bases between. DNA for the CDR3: TGTGCCAGCAGCTCGCAGGCAAACGGCCCGGAGCCCCAGCATTTT. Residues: CASSSQANGPEPQHF.